This entry concerns a single T cell receptor beta chain. This sample stems from a study of early T cells in non-severe SARS-CoV-2 infection. At the level of the study: It was bulk RNA from unsorted whole blood that was sequenced, and the chains were unpaired.

Using its own MiXCR run on the 5' RACE reads, TCRdb lists one record per CDR3 protein. The repertoire holds 75,000 to 80,000 distinct CDR3 sequences, with over 9% as singletons. The sequence was collected from an adult who was a healthcare worker with PCR-confirmed SARS-CoV-2 infection or an uninfected control (not recorded which). The specimen was whole blood, collected at baseline.

DNA for the CDR3: TGTGCCTGGAGTGTGGGGGGCCATGAGCAGTTCTTC. Translation gives CAWSVGGHEQFF. J is TRBJ2-1 and V is TRBV30, with D possibly called TRBD1 or TRBD2 (6 bases each). Germline V gene sequence: CDR1 GTSNPN, CDR2 SVGIG (reference sequence). The CDR3 covers 12 residues. Trimming stripped 0 bases from V and 8 bases from J, with 8 bases between. Filled out from reference TRBV30 and TRBJ2-1, the complete variable domain reads SQTIHQWPATLVQPVGSPLSLECTVEGTSNPNLYWYRQAAGRGLQLLFYSVGIGQISSEVPQNLSASRPQDRQFILSSKKLLLSDSGFYLCAWSVGGHEQFFGPGTRLTVL.